The clone carrying this TCR beta chain was counted between two and nine times. Using its own MiXCR run on the RT-PCR reads, TCRdb lists one record per CDR3 protein. Of around 700,000 distinct CDR3 sequences listed, approximately 15% were seen once; the top ten hold about 3.6%. The TCR sequence derives from a female donor in good health, serving as a healthy control. Material: memory CD4+ T cells from blood.

The CDR3 protein is CSAGGLAVITGELFF. The CDR3 DNA reads TGCAGTGCTGGGGGACTAGCGGTTATCACCGGGGAGCTGTTTTTT. This rearrangement joins TRBV20-1 to TRBJ2-2, with 11 bases fitting TRBD2. J gave up 4 bases and V 5 bases, and 6 bases lay outside the gene matches. Germline V gene sequence: CDR1 DFQATT, CDR2 SNEGSKA (reference sequence). This CDR3 is built from 15 residues.